This T cell receptor beta chain derives from a study of CXCR3-negative and CXCR3-positive naive CD8 T cells. The study's findings and limits: Diversity in memory CD8+ cells fell much lower than the comparably high levels seen in both naive subsets. Researchers report that CXCR3-positive naive cells carry more hydrophobic TRB CDR3s than CXCR3-negative naive cells. TCR interaction strength was inferred from TRB CDR3 physicochemistry, as CD5 matched across naive subsets.

CDR3 length: 14 amino acids. Germline lookup yields CDR1 SGHRS and CDR2 YFSETQ. With regard to this clonotype: Its antigen is undetermined.

Libraries of TRB cDNA were made by 5' RACE and carried UMIs. TCRdb re-called the 5' RACE reads; every CDR3 protein appears as one record, without DNA. This table lists fewer than 60,000 distinct CDR3 sequences. The sequencing input was naive CXCR3- CD8+ T cells from blood. Subset denoted: CD45RO-CCR7+CD27+CD95- naive CD8+ T cells lacking CXCR3 (TNR3-). This TCR derives from a human donor in good health. Some clones in this sample may be carry-over from other donors' samples. The gene calls are TRBV5-1 and TRBJ2-7. The CDR3 protein is CASSFSKDSYEQYF.